One T cell receptor beta chain is described in this entry. This clone was recorded only once. Its antigen is currently not known. Nothing much larger sits one base from this clone, and base qualities are not available. The time point label of this sample denotes: baseline before first vaccination. Vaccinee samples came from UK trials COV001 and COV002, including a single-blind randomized controlled phase 2/3 trial of AZD1222 (ChAdOx1 nCoV-19) in healthy adults. For TCRbeta chain sequencing, PBMC samples were collected from trial participants at day 0 and at day 28 after the second dose. The record originates from a study of T cell responses to AZD1222 COVID-19 vaccine (dated by TCRdb to about 2021). For context, the study as a whole: AZD1222 recipients whose second dose came at about 4 weeks and those whose second dose came at about 12 weeks were combined into one group, since spike-specific TCR depth and breadth did not differ between the two schedules. TCR sequencing covered over 230 trial participants: about 210 given two doses of AZD1222 and approximately 26 given two doses of MenACWY control vaccine. Trial participants were enrolled by age into subgroups of 18-55, 56-69 and 70-plus years, and around 150, 29 and 61 TCR-sequenced participants, respectively, were included in these subgroups.

Study-wide conclusions, independent of this receptor: CD4 TCRs associated with the vaccine covered the entire spike protein, and the dominant responses were in regions 160-218 and 743-854. A significant rise in spike-specific TCR breadth and depth was observed after two AZD1222 doses relative to day 0 and relative to MenACWY recipients. No day 14 peak-response samples were available, so repertoires were characterized only after the peak T cell response. Nearly half of unique spike-specific TCRs reportedly recognized epitopes outside regions mutated in the B.1.351 and B.1.1.7 variants. Only five or six AZD1222 recipients were SARS-CoV-2 seropositive at baseline, limiting conclusions about previously exposed vaccinees. Most participants were white British and females outnumbered males, and the authors suggested that clonal diversity may have been underestimated. The 56-69-year group was small, and its depth increase did not reach significance, likely because of low power.

The CDR3 regions of human TCRbeta chains were subjected to immunosequencing. The paper's processing steps were these. Repertoire TCRs were checked for matches against a reference library of SARS-CoV-2-specific TCRs that had been generated using the MIRA antigen-specificity platform. Breadth was defined as the fraction of unique TCRs that were SARS-CoV-2-associated, and depth was defined as the fraction of total T cells that were SARS-CoV-2-associated. Using the MIRA data, each spike-specific TCR was assigned both to the spike region to which the TCR was reactive and to a CD4 or CD8 class. Log10-transformed breadth and depth values were compared by one-way ANOVA with Sidak's multiple comparisons tests. TCRdb retrieved this table from immuneACCESS and kept in-frame rearrangements only. Not all clones are present; in checked studies, unresolved V genes account for under half, and no reason is known for the remainder. That table gives V, J and clone size, and the DNA gave D and trimming. This sample comprises some 150,000 clones, approximately 89% of them detected only once. Less than 15% of the sample lies in the top ten.

The V end loses 10 bases and the J end loses 2 bases, and a stretch of 18 bases separates them. The germline V gene gives CDR1 as KGHDR and CDR2 as SFDVKD. Taken from cysteine to phenylalanine, the CDR3 has 15 residues. The kept DNA is CDR3 alone, 45 bases in frame from the first base. The rearrangement combines TRBV24-1 with TRBJ2-3; a tentative D call is TRBD2 (7 bases match). The sample here was peripheral blood, taken on day 0 of AZD1222 vaccination. This sequence was found in an adult in good health. Read as DNA, the sequence is TGTGCCACAAGCGGCGGGCGGGGGCCCACAGATACGCAGTATTTT. It is translated as CATSGGRGPTDTQYF.